This TCR beta chain was captured in a study of a mutant IDH1 vaccine in newly diagnosed glioma (dated by TCRdb to the early 2020s). Concerning the study at large: In the chemotherapy-containing groups, vaccination started alongside temozolomide cycles, whereas in patients who had radiotherapy alone it started 4-6 weeks after radiotherapy. Six visits were used for peripheral blood collection: V03 (baseline), V05, V07, V10, V12 and V13. Longitudinal TCRB deep sequencing was done for 25 to 30 treated patients, wherever samples were available for exploratory analyses. Prior to enrollment, patients had been given standard therapy consisting of radiotherapy alone, temozolomide alone, or radiochemotherapy with temozolomide, with the combination given to most patients. Of the 32 patients who were treated, about 60% were male and approximately 40% were female, and the mean age was roughly 40 years. Visit V12 was the week-35 safety follow-up and visit V13 was the week-47 end of study. Beyond this particular receptor, the publication reports: Vaccine-induced immune responses across multiple MHC alleles were detected in around 92% of patients. The authors noted that analyses of patient blood samples could not be reproduced because of sample limitations. Changes in the top peripheral T cell clonotypes picked up by TCRB sequencing did not appear to be linked to pseudoprogression. Selection of PBMC samples for TCRB deep sequencing was based on availability.

The receptor library was made with the immunoSEQ multiplex PCR assay. The hsTCRB Kit was used according to the manufacturer's protocol to amplify rearranged TCR beta chain sequences. Sequencing of TCRB libraries was carried out on an Illumina MiSeq. In the authors' own workflow: The kit vendor's proprietary platform handled demultiplexing, trimming and gene mapping. TCRdb took this table from immuneACCESS and kept in-frame rearrangements with V and J called. Such tables lack part of the clones; where checked against another copy, unresolved V genes explain under half of the gap, and the rest is unexplained. Clone size and V and J calls were adopted from that table, with D and trimming inferred from the DNA. For this sample there are tens of thousands of clones; approximately 92% appear just once. 2% to 2.5% of the sample is held by the ten biggest clonotypes. Read against the paper, the sample's time point label means: week 35, safety follow-up. Each vaccine dose was 300 ug of a 20-mer mutant IDH1 peptide in Montanide, given subcutaneously with topical imiquimod. Eight vaccinations were administered to patients in weeks 1, 3, 5, 7, 11, 15, 19 and 23, corresponding to visits V03 through V10. The donors had newly diagnosed IDH1-mutant astrocytomas of WHO grade 3 or 4 that showed loss of nuclear ATRX. The samples were drawn from NOA16, a multicentre, single-arm, open-label phase I trial in Germany that tested a mutant IDH1 peptide vaccine in humans for the first time. Genomic DNA for TCRB sequencing was extracted from EDTA blood using the DNeasy Blood and Tissue Kit.

This clone was observed a single time. No antigen is known for it. No much larger clone is present one base from it, and per-base qualities are unavailable. The sequence derives from a man aged 45-65 years with glioma. The sequenced sample was PBMCs, obtained from a glioma patient whose treatment included an IDH1 peptide vaccine.

The bases read TGCGCCAGCAGTGAGTCGTTCGTCGGCGGCACCTCTGGAAACACCATATATTTT. It translates as CASSESFVGGTSGNTIYF. The sequence joins TRBV10-2 to TRBJ1-3; the D gene cannot be named for sure. From its cysteine to its phenylalanine, the CDR3 spans 18 amino acids. Kept here is only the CDR3 DNA, which spans 54 bases and is read in frame from base 1. V is shortened by 0 bases, J by 0 bases, and the region joining them spans 15 bases. The germline V gene provides CDR1 WSHSY and CDR2 SAAADI.